What follows is one T cell receptor (beta chain) and its context. Participant ages covered roughly 18 to 89 years across approximately 25 US areas. This table comes from immunoSEQ multiplex PCR, and its TCRdb copy is limited to in-frame clones, with some not included. The repertoire includes some 390,000 clones, 80% to 90% of them detected once, and 1% to 1.3% sits in the top ten. This sample was included in a study of blood T cell repertoires in COVID-19. V was clipped by 0 bases and J by 0 bases, with 12 bases between them. CDR3 length equals 16 residues. The V gene's germline CDR1 is SGHRS and CDR2 YFSETQ.

The chain links TRBV5-1 to TRBJ1-2; the D is unclear. This TCR came from a man aged 25 to 45 who had recovered from COVID-19. Sequenced: PBMCs or T cells enriched from blood (not recorded which). CDR3 amino acids: CASSLDFRGANYGYTF. DNA for the CDR3: TGCGCCAGCAGCTTGGACTTTCGGGGAGCTAACTATGGCTACACCTTC.